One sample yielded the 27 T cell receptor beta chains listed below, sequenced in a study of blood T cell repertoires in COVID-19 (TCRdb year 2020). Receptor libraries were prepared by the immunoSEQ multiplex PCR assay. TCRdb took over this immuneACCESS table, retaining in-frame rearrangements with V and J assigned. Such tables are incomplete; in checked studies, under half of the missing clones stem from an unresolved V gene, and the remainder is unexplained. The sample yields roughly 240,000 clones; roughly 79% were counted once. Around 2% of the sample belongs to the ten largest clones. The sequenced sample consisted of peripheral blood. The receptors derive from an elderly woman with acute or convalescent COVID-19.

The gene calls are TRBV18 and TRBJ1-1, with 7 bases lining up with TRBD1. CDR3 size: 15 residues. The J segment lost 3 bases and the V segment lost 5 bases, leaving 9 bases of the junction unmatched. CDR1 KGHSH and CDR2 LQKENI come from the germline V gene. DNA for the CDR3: TGTGCCAGCTCAACGACAGGGAGAGGGTACACTGAAGCTTTCTTT. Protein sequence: CASSTTGRGYTEAFF. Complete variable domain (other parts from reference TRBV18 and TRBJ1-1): NAGVMQNPRHLVRRRGQEARLRCSPMKGHSHVYWYRQLPEEGLKFMVYLQKENIIDESGMPKERFSAEFPKEGPSILRIQQVVRGDSAAYFCASSTTGRGYTEAFFGQGTRLTVV.

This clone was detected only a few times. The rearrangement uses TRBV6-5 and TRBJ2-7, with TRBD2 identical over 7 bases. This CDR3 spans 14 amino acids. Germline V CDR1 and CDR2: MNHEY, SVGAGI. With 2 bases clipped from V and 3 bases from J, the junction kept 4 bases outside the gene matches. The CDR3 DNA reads TGTGCCAGCAGTTACGTCCGGGGGGTCTACGAGCAGTACTTC. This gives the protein CASSYVRGVYEQYF.

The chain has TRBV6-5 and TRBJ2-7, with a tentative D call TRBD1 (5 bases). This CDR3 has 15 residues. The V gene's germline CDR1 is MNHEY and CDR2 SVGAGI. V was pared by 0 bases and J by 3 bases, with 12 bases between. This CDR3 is CASSYSSGNLYEQYF. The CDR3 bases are TGTGCCAGCAGTTACTCTTCAGGGAACCTCTACGAGCAGTACTTC.

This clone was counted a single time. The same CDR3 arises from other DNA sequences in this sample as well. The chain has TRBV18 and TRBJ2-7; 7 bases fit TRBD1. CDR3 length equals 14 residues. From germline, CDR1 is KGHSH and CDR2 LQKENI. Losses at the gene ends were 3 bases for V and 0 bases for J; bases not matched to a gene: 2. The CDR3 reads CASSPRQGSYEQYF. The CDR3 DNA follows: TGTGCCAGCTCACCCAGACAGGGCTCCTACGAGCAGTACTTC. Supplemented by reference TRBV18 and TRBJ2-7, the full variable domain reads NAGVMQNPRHLVRRRGQEARLRCSPMKGHSHVYWYRQLPEEGLKFMVYLQKENIIDESGMPKERFSAEFPKEGPSILRIQQVVRGDSAAYFCASSPRQGSYEQYFGPGTRLTVT.

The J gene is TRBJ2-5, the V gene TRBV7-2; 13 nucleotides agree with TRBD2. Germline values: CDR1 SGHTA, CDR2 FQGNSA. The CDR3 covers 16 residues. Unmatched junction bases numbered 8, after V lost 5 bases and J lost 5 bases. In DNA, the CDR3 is TGTGCCAGCAGCACTCGACTAGCGGGAGGAGCGGAGACCCAGTACTTC. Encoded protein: CASSTRLAGGAETQYF.

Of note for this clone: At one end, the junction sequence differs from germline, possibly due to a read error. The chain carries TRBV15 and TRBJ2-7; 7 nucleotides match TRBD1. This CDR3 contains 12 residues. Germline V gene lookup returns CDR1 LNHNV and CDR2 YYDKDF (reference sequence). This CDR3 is CATSMLGQAFDF. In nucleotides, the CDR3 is TGTGCCACCAGCATGTTAGGACAGGCTTTTGACTTC. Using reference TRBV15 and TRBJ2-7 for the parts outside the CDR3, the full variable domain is DAMVIQNPRYQVTQFGKPVTLSCSQTLNHNVMYWYQQKSSQAPKLLFHYYDKDFNNEADTPDNFQSRRPNTSFCFLDIRSPGLGDTAMYLCATSMLGQAFDFGPGTRLTVT.

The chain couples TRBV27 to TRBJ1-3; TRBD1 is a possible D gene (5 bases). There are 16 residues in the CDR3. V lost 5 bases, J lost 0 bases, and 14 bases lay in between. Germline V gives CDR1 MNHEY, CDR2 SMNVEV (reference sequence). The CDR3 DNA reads TGTGCCAGCAGTCCGGCGGGGGTTTTCTCTGGAAACACCATATATTTT. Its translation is CASSPAGVFSGNTIYF.

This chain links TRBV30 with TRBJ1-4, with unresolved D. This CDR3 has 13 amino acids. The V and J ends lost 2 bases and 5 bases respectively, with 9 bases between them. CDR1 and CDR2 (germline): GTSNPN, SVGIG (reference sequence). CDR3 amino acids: CAWSPWRNEKLFF. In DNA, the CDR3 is TGTGCCTGGAGTCCCTGGCGGAATGAAAAACTGTTTTTT.

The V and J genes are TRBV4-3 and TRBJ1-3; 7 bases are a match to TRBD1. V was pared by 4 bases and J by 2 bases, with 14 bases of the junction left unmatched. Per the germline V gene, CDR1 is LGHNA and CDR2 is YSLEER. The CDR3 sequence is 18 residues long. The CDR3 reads CASSPSHRGQAAGNTIYF. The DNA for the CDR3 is TGCGCCAGCAGCCCCTCTCACCGCGGACAGGCGGCTGGAAACACCATATATTTT.

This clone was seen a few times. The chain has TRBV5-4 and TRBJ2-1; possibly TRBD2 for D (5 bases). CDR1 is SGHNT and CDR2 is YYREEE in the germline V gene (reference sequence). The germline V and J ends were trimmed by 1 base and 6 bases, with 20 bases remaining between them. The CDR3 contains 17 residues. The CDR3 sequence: CASSLYTGWTGGNEQFF. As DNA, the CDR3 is TGTGCCAGCAGCTTGTATACGGGATGGACCGGTGGCAATGAGCAGTTCTTC.

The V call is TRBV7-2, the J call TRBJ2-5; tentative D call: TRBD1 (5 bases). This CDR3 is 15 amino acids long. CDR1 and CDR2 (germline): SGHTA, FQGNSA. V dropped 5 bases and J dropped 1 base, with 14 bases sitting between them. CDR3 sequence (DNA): TGTGCCAGCAGCCCAGGGTGGGTGGTCCAAGAGACCCAGTACTTC. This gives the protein CASSPGWVVQETQYF.

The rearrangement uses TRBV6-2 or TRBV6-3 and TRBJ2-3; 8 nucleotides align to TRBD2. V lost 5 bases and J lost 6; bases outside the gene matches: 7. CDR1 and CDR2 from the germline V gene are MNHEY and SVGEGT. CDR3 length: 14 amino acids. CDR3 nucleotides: TGTGCCAGCAGTAGCGGGGGAATAGGGGATACGCAGTATTTT. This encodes CASSSGGIGDTQYF.

Written as DNA, the CDR3 is TGTGCCAGCAGCAGCCTGGCCCCGGGACAGGTTTTCAATCAGCCCCAGCATTTT. As protein: CASSSLAPGQVFNQPQHF. The V and J genes are TRBV6-4 and TRBJ1-5; the match to TRBD1 covers 8 bases. The CDR3 extends over 18 amino acids. With 6 bases clipped from V and 3 bases from J, the junction kept 16 bases outside the gene matches. In germline, CDR1 is MRHNA, CDR2 SNTAGT.

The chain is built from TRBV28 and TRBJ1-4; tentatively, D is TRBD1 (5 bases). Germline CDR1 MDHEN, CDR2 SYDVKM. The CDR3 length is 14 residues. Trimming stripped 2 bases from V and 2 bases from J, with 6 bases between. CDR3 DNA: TGTGCCAGCAGTTTAGGGGGGACTAATGAAAAACTGTTTTTT. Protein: CASSLGGTNEKLFF.

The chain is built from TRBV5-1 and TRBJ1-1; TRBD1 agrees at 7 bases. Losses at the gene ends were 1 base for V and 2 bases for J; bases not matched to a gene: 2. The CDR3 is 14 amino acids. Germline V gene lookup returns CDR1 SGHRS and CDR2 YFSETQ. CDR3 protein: CASSLTGDNTEAFF. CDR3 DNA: TGCGCCAGCAGCTTGACAGGGGATAACACTGAAGCTTTCTTT.

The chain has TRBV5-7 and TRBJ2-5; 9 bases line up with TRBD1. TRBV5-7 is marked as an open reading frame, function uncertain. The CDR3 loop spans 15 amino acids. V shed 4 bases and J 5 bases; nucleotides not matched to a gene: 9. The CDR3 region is CASSGPGQGAETQYF. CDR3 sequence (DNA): TGTGCCAGCAGCGGGCCGGGACAGGGTGCGGAGACCCAGTACTTC.

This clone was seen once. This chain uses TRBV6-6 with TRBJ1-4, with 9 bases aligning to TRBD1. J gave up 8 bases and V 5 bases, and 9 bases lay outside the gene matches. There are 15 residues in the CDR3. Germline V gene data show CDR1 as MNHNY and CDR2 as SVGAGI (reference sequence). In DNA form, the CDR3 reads TGTGCCAGCAGTCGGGACAGGGTTTCGGACGAAAAACTGTTTTTT. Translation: CASSRDRVSDEKLFF.

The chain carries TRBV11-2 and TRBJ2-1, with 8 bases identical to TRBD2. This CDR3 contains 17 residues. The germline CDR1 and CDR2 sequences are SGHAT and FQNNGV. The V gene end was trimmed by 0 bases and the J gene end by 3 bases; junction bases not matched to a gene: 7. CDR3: CASSLDTLAGGYNEQFF. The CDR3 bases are TGTGCCAGCAGCTTAGATACCCTAGCGGGCGGCTACAATGAGCAGTTCTTC.

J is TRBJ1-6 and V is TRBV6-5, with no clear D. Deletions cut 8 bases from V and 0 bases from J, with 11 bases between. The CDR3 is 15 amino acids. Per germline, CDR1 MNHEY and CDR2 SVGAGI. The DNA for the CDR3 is TGTGCCAGCCAGGACTTTCGCTCCTATAATTCACCCCTCCACTTT. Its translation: CASQDFRSYNSPLHF.

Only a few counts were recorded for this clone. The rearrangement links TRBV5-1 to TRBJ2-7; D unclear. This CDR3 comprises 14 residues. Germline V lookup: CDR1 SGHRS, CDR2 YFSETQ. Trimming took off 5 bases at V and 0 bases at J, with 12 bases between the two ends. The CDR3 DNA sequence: TGCGCCAGCAGACCCGTGTCCAGCTCCTACGAGCAGTACTTC. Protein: CASRPVSSSYEQYF.

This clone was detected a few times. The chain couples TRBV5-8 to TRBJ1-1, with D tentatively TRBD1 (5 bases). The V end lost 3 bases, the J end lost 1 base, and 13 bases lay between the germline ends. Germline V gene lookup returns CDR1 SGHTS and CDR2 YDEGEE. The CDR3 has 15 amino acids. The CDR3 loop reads CASSSSSRGNTEAFF. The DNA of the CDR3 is TGTGCCAGCAGCTCATCCTCAAGGGGGAACACTGAAGCTTTCTTT.

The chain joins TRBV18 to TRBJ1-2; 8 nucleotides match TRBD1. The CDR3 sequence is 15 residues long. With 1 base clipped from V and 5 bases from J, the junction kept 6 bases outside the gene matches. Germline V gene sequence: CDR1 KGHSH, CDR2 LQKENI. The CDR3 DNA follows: TGTGCCAGCTCACCACTGTCAGGGGGCGGGTATGGCTACACCTTC. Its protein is CASSPLSGGGYGYTF.

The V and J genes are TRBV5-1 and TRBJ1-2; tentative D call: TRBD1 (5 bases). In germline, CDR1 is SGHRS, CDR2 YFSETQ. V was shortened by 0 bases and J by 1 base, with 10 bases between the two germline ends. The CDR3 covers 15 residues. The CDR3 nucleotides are TGCGCCAGCAGCTTGGCAGGGCACTATAACTATGGCTACACCTTC. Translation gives CASSLAGHYNYGYTF.

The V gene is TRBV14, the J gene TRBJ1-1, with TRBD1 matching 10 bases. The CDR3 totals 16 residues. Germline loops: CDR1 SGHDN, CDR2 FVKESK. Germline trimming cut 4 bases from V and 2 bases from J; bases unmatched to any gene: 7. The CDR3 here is CASSLLTGGRNTEAFF. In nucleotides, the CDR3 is TGTGCCAGCAGCCTACTGACAGGGGGCAGAAACACTGAAGCTTTCTTT. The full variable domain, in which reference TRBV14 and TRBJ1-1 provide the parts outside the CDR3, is EAGVTQFPSHSVIEKGQTVTLRCDPISGHDNLYWYRRVMGKEIKFLLHFVKESKQDESGMPNNRFLAERTGGTYSTLKVQPAELEDSGVYFCASSLLTGGRNTEAFFGQGTRLTVV.

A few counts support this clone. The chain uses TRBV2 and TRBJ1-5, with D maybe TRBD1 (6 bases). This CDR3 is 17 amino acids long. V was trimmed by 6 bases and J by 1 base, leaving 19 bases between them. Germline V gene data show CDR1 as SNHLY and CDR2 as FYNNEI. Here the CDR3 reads CASSEKSGTRSNQPQHF. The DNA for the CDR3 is TGTGCCAGCAGCGAGAAGTCCGGGACAAGGAGCAATCAGCCCCAGCATTTT.

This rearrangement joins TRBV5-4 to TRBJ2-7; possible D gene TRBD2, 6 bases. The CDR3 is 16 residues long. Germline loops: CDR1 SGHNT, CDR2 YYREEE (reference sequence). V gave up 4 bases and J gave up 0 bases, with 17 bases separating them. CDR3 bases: TGTGCCAGCAGCCCAAAGAGCGGAGGGAGCTCCTACGAGCAGTACTTC. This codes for CASSPKSGGSSYEQYF. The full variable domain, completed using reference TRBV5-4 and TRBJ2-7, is ETGVTQSPTHLIKTRGQQVTLRCSSQSGHNTVSWYQQALGQGPQFIFQYYREEENGRGNFPPRFSGLQFPNYSSELNVNALELDDSALYLCASSPKSGGSSYEQYFGPGTRLTVT.

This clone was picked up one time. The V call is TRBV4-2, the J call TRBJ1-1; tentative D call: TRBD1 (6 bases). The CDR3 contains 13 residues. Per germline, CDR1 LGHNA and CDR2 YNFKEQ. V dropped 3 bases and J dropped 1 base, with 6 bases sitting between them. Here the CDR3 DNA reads TGTGCCAGCAGCCAGGGGGCGAACACTGAAGCTTTCTTT. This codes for CASSQGANTEAFF.